The rows below give T cell receptor beta chains drawn from one sample of a study of T cells after yellow fever vaccination. TCRdb re-called the 5' RACE reads with MiXCR, one entry per CDR3 protein. The data show approximately 510,000 distinct CDR3 sequences, about a fifth seen once. The sequences come from PBMCs, collected roughly 23 days after the first yellow fever vaccination. These TCRs come from a man between 18 and 29 years old who received the YFV17D yellow fever vaccine. Each CDR3 is given with its conserved first and last residue. A D gene is named only where the DNA matches it firmly. The size entry is marked missing in some rows and otherwise reads once, few, many or a size class.

j_call,d_call,v_call,clone_size,cdr3_nt,cdr3_aa
TRBJ1-1,NA,TRBV7-9,NA,TGTGCCAGCAGTACATTTCGGGGGGCTGAAGCTTTCTTT,CASSTFRGAEAFF
TRBJ2-2,TRBD1,TRBV5-1,NA,TGCGCCAGCAGCCCCGGACAGGAGGCCGGGGAGCTGTTTTTT,CASSPGQEAGELFF
TRBJ2-3,TRBD2,TRBV5-5,NA,TGTGCCAGCAGCTTGACTAGCGGGGGGGCTGCAGATACGCAGTATTTT,CASSLTSGGAADTQYF
TRBJ1-1,NA,TRBV20-1,NA,TGCAGTGCTAGAGATCGGAGGGGGAGGACTGAAGCTTTCTTT,CSARDRRGRTEAFF
TRBJ1-6,NA,TRBV7-2,NA,TGTGCCAGCAGCCTTGGGGGGCTTAAGTCACCCCTCCACTTT,CASSLGGLKSPLHF
TRBJ2-2,NA,TRBV6-5,few,TGTGCCAGCAGTTACTCCCCCCAGGGGCTCCACACCGGGGAGCTGTTTTTT,CASSYSPQGLHTGELFF
TRBJ2-6,NA,TRBV6-2/TRBV6-3,NA,TGTGCCAGCAGATCCCGGGCCCCCCAGCGTTGGGCCAACGTCCTGACTTTC,CASRSRAPQRWANVLTF
TRBJ2-3,NA,TRBV11-2,NA,TGTGCCAGCAGCGGTAAGGGTTTCACAGATACGCAGTATTTT,CASSGKGFTDTQYF
TRBJ2-3,NA,TRBV5-1,few,TGCGCCAGCAGCTTGGCCGCGGGTAGATTCACAGATACGCAGTATTTT,CASSLAAGRFTDTQYF
TRBJ1-6,NA,TRBV6-5,few,TGTGCCAGCAGTTACTCCGCAGGGGCGAATTCACCCCTCCACTTT,CASSYSAGANSPLHF
TRBJ2-3,NA,TRBV12-3/TRBV12-4,few,TGTGCCAGCAGCGGGACTGCAGATACGCAGTATTTT,CASSGTADTQYF
TRBJ2-5,NA,TRBV28,few,TGTGCCAGCAGTACCGGGCAAGAGACCCAGTACTTC,CASSTGQETQYF
TRBJ2-5,TRBD1,TRBV20-1,NA,TGCAGTGCCAAGAGCCGGCAGGGGGCGGGGACCCAGTACTTC,CSAKSRQGAGTQYF
TRBJ2-5,NA,TRBV5-6,many,TGTGCCAGCAGCTTGGCCAGGGCATCACGGTCGGGTGGAGAGACCCAGTACTTC,CASSLARASRSGGETQYF